This T cell receptor beta chain came from a study of CD8 T cells in ankylosing spondylitis. Study-wide results and caveats: Some motif variants had been reported before (in reactive arthritis synovial fluid and blood).

This clonotype has a count of ten or more. Its antigen is currently unknown. V lost 2 bases to trimming and J lost 0 bases, with 13 bases between them. CDR1 and CDR2 (germline): DFQATT, SNEGSKA (reference sequence). This CDR3 contains 15 residues. TCRdb reprocessed the 5' RACE reads via MiXCR and lists one record per CDR3 protein. The table lists about 210,000 distinct CDR3 sequences, less than 9.5% of them singletons, with roughly 5% in the top ten. This receptor was identified in a female donor with ankylosing spondylitis or in good health (not recorded which). The rearrangement joins TRBV20-1 to TRBJ1-1; possibly TRBD1 for D (6 bases). Input material: blood, either unsorted or a sorted T cell fraction (not recorded which). CDR3 sequence (DNA): TGCAGTGCTAGAAAGGGGGTGGGCTTGAACACTGAAGCTTTCTTT. It specifies CSARKGVGLNTEAFF.